This is a list of T cell receptor beta chains from one sample in a study of PD-L1 blockade in urothelial cancer. Here immunoSEQ multiplex PCR was the method, and the copy in TCRdb shows in-frame clones only, minus some. This sample carries just under 50,000 clones, 84% of them seen once, and the ten largest clones take about 3.2%. This material consisted of PBMCs, taken around atezolizumab (anti-PD-L1) treatment. The receptors shown here come from a man between 65 and 85 years old with urothelial cancer. CDR3s leave out the opening cysteine and the closing phenylalanine or tryptophan. Each record gives: J gene, CDR3 length, V gene, CDR3 protein.

>TRBJ1-6|12|TRBV19
ASSIGTGISPLH
>TRBJ1-2|13|TRBV27
ASRSGSGGIYGYT
>TRBJ2-2|16|TRBV7-2
ASSFGPSGSAGTGELF
>TRBJ1-2|9|TRBV20-1
SGGEVYGYT
>TRBJ2-5|11|TRBV7-3
ASSSDGGGQKY
>TRBJ1-4|12|TRBV7-2
ASSRRGLGEKLF
>TRBJ1-5|11|TRBV29-1
SVGGSRNQPQH
>TRBJ1-1|14|TRBV7-9
ASSSQPPGQGREAF
>TRBJ2-4|13|TRBV15
ATSTQGQGRDIQY
>TRBJ1-5|12|TRBV2
ASSEAGLNQPQH
>TRBJ1-1|11|TRBV6-1
ASRRHLNTEAF